Each of the 24 T cell receptor beta chains below was sequenced from the same sample in a study of blood T cell repertoires in COVID-19. Assay used: immunoSEQ multiplex PCR; TCRdb lists only in-frame clones, some missing. Among about 290,000 clones, roughly 89% were seen once, and the ten largest hold around 10%. Sequences were obtained from peripheral blood. These receptors all stem from a woman under 40 with COVID-19, enrolled during active disease.

This clone was picked up one time. This chain uses TRBV27 with TRBJ2-7; D is perhaps TRBD1 (6 bases). The CDR3 is made up of 13 amino acids. Germline V lookup: CDR1 MNHEY, CDR2 SMNVEV (reference sequence). The ends were cut back, 6 bases at V and 0 bases at J, with 9 bases in the middle. In DNA form, the CDR3 reads TGTGCCAGCAGGGACAGACTCTCCTACGAGCAGTACTTC. Protein: CASRDRLSYEQYF.

The sample holds a few counts of this clone. The V and J genes are TRBV3-1 (or the pseudogene TRBV3-2) and TRBJ2-7; TRBD2 is a possible D gene (5 bases). V lost 1 base, J lost 0 bases, and 7 bases lay in between. The CDR3 runs 14 residues. Germline V gene sequence: CDR1 LGHDT, CDR2 YNNKEL (reference sequence). The CDR3, as DNA: TGTGCCAGCAGCCAAGCGGGGAGCTCCTACGAGCAGTACTTC. It encodes CASSQAGSSYEQYF.

This clone occurred once. This chain uses TRBV5-5 with TRBJ2-3, with 10 bases identical to TRBD2. Germline assignment: CDR1 SGHKS and CDR2 YYEKEE (reference sequence). The CDR3 is 17 residues long. V was pared by 6 bases and J by 2 bases, with 12 bases of the junction left unmatched. This CDR3 reads CASTSRASGGDTDTQYF. The CDR3 DNA is TGTGCCAGCACCTCCCGGGCTAGCGGGGGAGACACAGATACGCAGTATTTT.

The J gene is TRBJ1-1, the V gene TRBV11-2, with 7 bases that match TRBD1. V was clipped by 6 bases and J by 5 bases; unmatched bases: 12. The CDR3 is 15 amino acids. Germline loops: CDR1 SGHAT, CDR2 FQNNGV. The CDR3 is CASSLGGPGVTEAFF. The CDR3 DNA reads as TGTGCCAGCAGTCTAGGGGGCCCCGGTGTGACTGAAGCTTTCTTT.

The chain carries TRBV27 and TRBJ1-1, with D possibly matching TRBD1 (6 bases). Germline-derived CDR1 and CDR2 are MNHEY and SMNVEV (reference sequence). V lost 1 base and J 4 bases, leaving 10 bases between the germline ends. The CDR3 has 14 amino acids. The CDR3 DNA follows: TGTGCCAGCAGTTTATTGGGGGGGGCCACTGAAGCTTTCTTT. Its protein product is CASSLLGGATEAFF.

The J gene is TRBJ1-1, the V gene TRBV4-2; 7 bases align to TRBD1. Looked up from germline, CDR1 is LGHNA and CDR2 is YNFKEQ. V lost 5 bases, J lost 5 bases, and 14 bases stayed unmatched. The CDR3 contains 16 residues. DNA for the CDR3: TGTGCCAGCAGCGGAATATTTACAGGGGACTTAACTGAAGCTTTCTTT. Its protein product is CASSGIFTGDLTEAFF.

The rearrangement links TRBV7-9 to TRBJ1-2; unclear D gene. The CDR3 contains 12 residues. CDR1 and CDR2 from the germline V gene are SEHNR and FQNEAQ (reference sequence). V lost 3 bases and J 5 bases, leaving 7 bases between the germline ends. CDR3 loop: CASSFQRYGYTF. DNA of the CDR3: TGTGCCAGCAGCTTCCAGAGGTATGGCTACACCTTC.

CDR3 in amino acids: CASSGTGKNYGYTF. The CDR3 DNA reads TGTGCCAGCAGTGGGACAGGGAAGAACTATGGCTACACCTTC. This chain uses TRBV2 with TRBJ1-2; 8 bases map to TRBD1. The J segment lost 2 bases and the V segment lost 4 bases, leaving 3 bases of the junction unmatched. Germline CDR1 SNHLY, CDR2 FYNNEI. The CDR3 consists of 14 residues.

The V call is TRBV7-8, the J call TRBJ2-7; perhaps TRBD2 as D (6 bases). Germline CDR1 SGHVS, CDR2 FQNEAQ. This CDR3 region has 13 residues. The V end was cut by 5 bases, the J end by 10 bases, with 18 bases between. The CDR3 loop is CASSDLVGEVQYF. CDR3 nucleotides: TGTGCCAGCAGCGACCTAGTGGGGGAGGTTCAGTACTTC.

This sequence joins TRBV20-1 and TRBJ2-7, with 7 positions matching TRBD1. The CDR3 is made up of 11 amino acids. V lost 7 bases, J lost 6 bases, and 6 bases stayed unmatched. Germline CDR1 DFQATT, CDR2 SNEGSKA (reference sequence). This CDR3 is CSVPQGSEQYF. Here the CDR3 DNA reads TGCAGTGTCCCACAGGGGTCCGAGCAGTACTTC.

This clone was counted at least ten times. The gene calls are TRBV7-6 and TRBJ2-2, with D possibly TRBD1 on 6 matching bases. Per the germline V gene, CDR1 is SGHVS and CDR2 is FNYEAQ. Trimming shortened V by 1 base and J by 7 bases, and 16 bases separated the two germline ends. The CDR3 runs 16 residues. CDR3: CASSLGLQGVNGELFF. CDR3 DNA sequence: TGTGCCAGCAGCTTAGGGCTACAGGGTGTGAACGGGGAGCTGTTTTTT. Full variable domain (outside the CDR3, taken from reference TRBV7-6 and TRBJ2-2): GAGVSQSPRYKVTKRGQDVALRCDPISGHVSLYWYRQALGQGPEFLTYFNYEAQQDKSGLPNDRFSAERPEGSISTLTIQRTEQRDSAMYRCASSLGLQGVNGELFFGEGSRLTVL.

The V and J genes are TRBV7-9 and TRBJ2-7; 7 bases fit TRBD1. The V gene's germline CDR1 is SEHNR and CDR2 FQNEAQ (reference sequence). The CDR3 extends over 15 amino acids. The trim removed 2 bases at V and 7 bases at J, leaving 11 bases unmatched. CDR3 nucleotide sequence: TGTGCCAGCAGCTTATATGACAGGGTGGTGGAGGAGCAGTACTTC. It translates to CASSLYDRVVEEQYF.

Written as DNA, the CDR3 is TGTGCCAGCAGCTTAGCGATCGGGGCCGGGGAGCTGTTTTTT. Translated, it gives CASSLAIGAGELFF. V is TRBV7-2 and J is TRBJ2-2; D might be TRBD2 (5 bases). This CDR3 has 14 residues. Germline lookup yields CDR1 SGHTA and CDR2 FQGNSA. V lost 0 bases to trimming and J lost 6 bases, with 8 bases between them. Looking up the rest from reference TRBV7-2 and TRBJ2-2 gives the full variable domain: GAGVSQSPSNKVTEKGKDVELRCDPISGHTALYWYRQSLGQGLEFLIYFQGNSAPDKSGLPSDRFSAERTGGSVSTLTIQRTQQEDSAVYLCASSLAIGAGELFFGEGSRLTVL.

This chain uses TRBV27 with TRBJ1-2; D perhaps matches TRBD1 (6 bases). The germline V gene encodes CDR1 MNHEY and CDR2 SMNVEV (reference sequence). With 6 bases removed from V and 4 bases from J, the gap between germline ends came to 21 bases. This CDR3 region has 16 residues. The CDR3 loop is CASSPLRDTRGYGYTF. The CDR3 DNA reads as TGTGCCAGCAGCCCGCTGAGAGACACCAGGGGCTATGGCTACACCTTC.

V usage is TRBV6-6 and J usage is TRBJ2-5, with D perhaps TRBD2 (5 bases). The CDR3 extends over 12 amino acids. V gave up 8 bases and J gave up 1 base, with 8 bases separating them. CDR1 and CDR2 (germline): MNHNY, SVGAGI (reference sequence). The DNA of the CDR3 is TGTGCCAGCGGAGGTCTCCAAGAGACCCAGTACTTC. This encodes CASGGLQETQYF.

The V gene is TRBV7-9, the J gene TRBJ2-7, with 7 bases fitting TRBD1. V was pared by 0 bases and J by 5 bases, with 7 bases of the junction left unmatched. Per germline, CDR1 SEHNR and CDR2 FQNEAQ (reference sequence). The CDR3 extends over 15 amino acids. The CDR3 DNA reads as TGTGCCAGCAGCTTAGCGTGGACAGGTCTCGACGAGCAGTACTTC. Protein: CASSLAWTGLDEQYF. The full variable domain, with the rest looked up from reference TRBV7-9 and TRBJ2-7, is DTGVSQNPRHKITKRGQNVTFRCDPISEHNRLYWYRQTLGQGPEFLTYFQNEAQLEKSRLLSDRFSAERPKGSFSTLEIQRTEQGDSAMYLCASSLAWTGLDEQYFGPGTRLTVT.

V usage is TRBV7-9 and J usage is TRBJ1-6, with a weak D call TRBD1 (5 bases). Germline V gene data show CDR1 as SEHNR and CDR2 as FQNEAQ (reference sequence). CDR3 length: 14 residues. Trimming took 5 bases from V and 8 from J, leaving 13 bases between them. CDR3 in amino acids: CASSPPTVHSPLHF. Written as DNA, the CDR3 is TGTGCCAGCAGCCCGCCGACAGTCCATTCACCCCTCCACTTT.

The CDR3 is CASSRRDRDNEKLFF. The CDR3 DNA is TGTGCCAGCAGCCGAAGGGACAGGGACAATGAAAAACTGTTTTTT. The chain has TRBV7-9 and TRBJ1-4, with 9 nucleotides matching TRBD1. CDR1 SEHNR and CDR2 FQNEAQ come from the germline V gene (reference sequence). V gave up 5 bases and J gave up 5 bases; unmatched junction bases: 6. The CDR3 has 15 amino acids. The full variable domain, with the rest looked up from reference TRBV7-9 and TRBJ1-4, is DTGVSQNPRHKITKRGQNVTFRCDPISEHNRLYWYRQTLGQGPEFLTYFQNEAQLEKSRLLSDRFSAERPKGSFSTLEIQRTEQGDSAMYLCASSRRDRDNEKLFFGSGTQLSVL.

In its sample, this clone was seen a few times. The gene calls are TRBV7-6 and TRBJ2-1; TRBD2 matches at 8 bases. CDR3 length: 15 residues. CDR1 SGHVS and CDR2 FNYEAQ come from the germline V gene. The ends lost 2 bases at V and 6 bases at J; junction bases unmatched: 6. The CDR3 DNA follows: TGTGCCAGCAGCTTAACGGGACTAGGATCCAATGAGCAGTTCTTC. This gives the protein CASSLTGLGSNEQFF.

The V gene is TRBV9, the J gene TRBJ2-7; TRBD2 is a possible D gene (7 bases). The V end lost 2 bases, the J end lost 6 bases, and 15 bases lay between the germline ends. The CDR3 runs 14 residues. Germline V gives CDR1 SGDLS, CDR2 YYNGEE. CDR3 residues: CASSVRGGEGEQYF. The CDR3 DNA sequence: TGTGCCAGCAGCGTCCGCGGGGGCGAAGGCGAGCAGTACTTC.

The chain couples TRBV12-5 to TRBJ1-4; maybe TRBD1 (6 bases). The CDR3 is made up of 13 amino acids. Germline assignment: CDR1 LGHNT and CDR2 FRNRAP. V lost 8 bases, J lost 6 bases, and 13 bases lay in between. The CDR3 DNA is TGTGCTAGTACTACAGGGTTTTATGAAAAACTGTTTTTT. Protein product: CASTTGFYEKLFF.

This sequence joins TRBV2 and TRBJ2-1; D perhaps matches TRBD1 (6 bases). The CDR3 contains 12 residues. Trimming stripped 5 bases from V and 9 bases from J, with 11 bases between. Germline CDR1 is SNHLY and CDR2 is FYNNEI. CDR3 in amino acids: CASSPGTLEQFF. In DNA, the CDR3 is TGTGCCAGCAGTCCCGGGACACTTGAGCAGTTCTTC.

This clone was recorded once. The chain uses TRBV27 and TRBJ2-7, with 7 positions matching TRBD1. Germline CDR1 and CDR2: MNHEY and SMNVEV (reference sequence). V dropped 4 bases and J dropped 2; count of bases not matched to a gene: 8. The CDR3 runs 15 residues. The CDR3 here is CASSSPPQGTYEQYF. The CDR3 region has the DNA TGTGCCAGCAGTTCGCCCCCACAGGGGACCTACGAGCAGTACTTC.

The V gene is TRBV6-5, the J gene TRBJ2-7, with 9 bases identical to TRBD1. The CDR3 contains 15 residues. Trimming removed 6 bases from V and 4 bases from J; junction bases left unmatched: 10. From germline, CDR1 is MNHEY and CDR2 SVGAGI. This CDR3 reads CASSLDRDRDYEQYF. The CDR3 coding sequence is TGTGCCAGCAGCCTTGACCGGGACAGGGATTACGAGCAGTACTTC.